One and the same sample provided the 9 T cell receptor beta chains below, sequenced in a study of a mutant IDH1 vaccine in newly diagnosed glioma. Antigens of these TCRs are unknown. Method: immunoSEQ multiplex PCR; TCRdb's copy keeps in-frame clones and lacks some. The sample includes 39,000 or so clones, roughly 74% of them seen just once. Time point specified: week 5, during vaccination. What each vaccine dose contained was 300 ug of mutant IDH1 20-mer peptide, accompanied by topical imiquimod. The sequencing here drew on PBMCs, taken from a glioma patient whose treatment included an IDH1 peptide vaccine. The source is a man between 40 and 49 years old with glioma.

This chain uses TRBV5-1 with TRBJ1-2; the D is unclear. The CDR3 has 12 amino acids. Germline V gene data show CDR1 as SGHRS and CDR2 as YFSETQ. V lost 4 bases and J 0 bases, leaving 4 bases between the germline ends. CDR3 sequence reads: CASSETNYGYTF. Written as DNA, the CDR3 is TGCGCCAGCAGCGAGACTAACTATGGCTACACCTTC. The whole variable domain, filled in from reference TRBV5-1 and TRBJ1-2, reads KAGVTQTPRYLIKTRGQQVTLSCSPISGHRSVSWYQQTPGQGLQFLFEYFSETQRNKGNFPGRFSGRQFSNSRSEMNVSTLELGDSALYLCASSETNYGYTFGSGTRLTVV.

The chain joins TRBV6-6 to TRBJ2-7; possible D gene TRBD1, 6 bases. CDR1 is MNHNY and CDR2 is SVGAGI in the germline V gene (reference sequence). Trimming cost V 0 bases and J 2 bases, with 11 bases left between them. The CDR3 loop spans 15 amino acids. The CDR3 loop is CASSYSGTTTYEQYF. Written as DNA, the CDR3 is TGTGCCAGCAGTTACTCCGGGACAACCACCTACGAGCAGTACTTC.

The chain employs TRBV6-6 and TRBJ1-5; no clear D gene. Per the germline V gene, CDR1 is MNHNY and CDR2 is SVGAGI (reference sequence). The CDR3 covers 15 residues. V lost 6 bases and J 5 bases, leaving 17 bases between the germline ends. CDR3 nucleotides: TGTGCCAGCAGGGACCCTACCATGGACCATCAGCCCCAGCATTTT. It codes for CASRDPTMDHQPQHF.

V usage is TRBV18 and J usage is TRBJ2-7, with D possibly matching TRBD2 (6 bases). V lost 3 bases, J lost 4 bases, and 7 bases lay in between. This CDR3 comprises 12 residues. Germline V gene data show CDR1 as KGHSH and CDR2 as LQKENI. The CDR3: CASSPGTYEQYF. In DNA, the CDR3 is TGTGCCAGCTCACCCGGGACTTACGAGCAGTACTTC.

In DNA form, the CDR3 reads TGTGCCATCCGGGGGGTCACAGGGACCCGCGAGCAGTACTTC. Its protein is CAIRGVTGTREQYF. The chain has TRBV2 and TRBJ2-7; possibly TRBD2 for D (7 bases). Trimming removed 10 bases at V and 6 bases at J, with 22 bases between. Per the germline V gene, CDR1 is SNHLY and CDR2 is FYNNEI. The CDR3 length is 14 residues.

The genes are TRBV7-2 and TRBJ2-5, with D maybe TRBD2 (5 bases). CDR3 length: 14 amino acids. Germline CDR1 SGHTA, CDR2 FQGNSA. Trimming took 0 bases from V and 5 from J, leaving 10 bases between them. The CDR3 reads CASSLAGLGETQYF. For the CDR3, the DNA is TGTGCCAGCAGCTTAGCCGGACTGGGGGAGACCCAGTACTTC.

This clone was found once. This sequence joins TRBV2 and TRBJ2-7; TRBD1 might be the D (6 bases). With 6 bases removed from V and 3 bases from J, the gap between germline ends came to 12 bases. Germline V gives CDR1 SNHLY, CDR2 FYNNEI. CDR3 length: 13 amino acids. CDR3 nucleotide sequence: TGTGCCAGCAGGACCGACAGGTACTACGAGCAGTACTTC. This translates into CASRTDRYYEQYF.

The rearrangement joins TRBV5-6 to TRBJ1-2, with D hard to call. Germline CDR1 reads SGHDT; CDR2 reads YYEEEE. There are 15 residues in the CDR3. Between the trimmed V and J ends, which lost 0 bases and 4 bases, there was a span of 13 bases. The CDR3 loop is CASSLAGSGSYGYTF. DNA for the CDR3: TGTGCCAGCAGCTTGGCTGGTTCCGGATCCTATGGCTACACCTTC.

CDR3 nucleotides: TGCGCCAGCAGCCCCCAGGGGGGGCGAGAGACCCAGTACTTC. Translation gives CASSPQGGRETQYF. The gene calls are TRBV5-1 and TRBJ2-5; D might be TRBD1 or TRBD2, each matching 7 bases. This CDR3 contains 14 residues. Trimming removed 4 bases at V and 4 bases at J, with 14 bases between. The V gene's germline CDR1 is SGHRS and CDR2 YFSETQ.